This TCR beta chain was sequenced in a study of cytomegalovirus exposure and HLA in healthy donors. About the study: There were nearly 120 million unique TCR beta sequences, drawn from about 179 million T cells, in an earlier analysis.

After removal of 1 base from V and 3 bases from J, the junction contained 7 bases not matched to a gene. CDR3 length: 16 residues. CDR1 is SGHVS and CDR2 is FQNEAQ in the germline V gene. Primers for the PCR totalled 60 Vbeta and 13 Jbeta. In the original analysis: Later reanalysis found 75 million to 95 million unique TCR beta chains, around 9.9 million of them shared. TCRdb keeps only in-frame clones here, not all; method: immunoSEQ multiplex PCR. The D gene and trimming were derived from the DNA, and the V and J assignments and clone size from that table. The sample gives 65,000 to 90,000 clones, 70% to 75% of which show up once; 4% to 4.5% is in the top ten. The table lists this clone with a few counts. Antigen: not known. Study conclusions and caveats: Within an earlier analysis, most TCR beta V segments proved productive either about 87% or about 30% of the time.

This chain connects TRBV7-8 to TRBJ2-5; 8 bases fit TRBD2. Source material: PBMCs. This clonotype was obtained from a man aged 55 to 70 in good health and CMV-seronegative. CDR3 in DNA: TGTGCCAGCAGCTTAGTGGGCGGTAGCGGGGAAGAGACCCAGTACTTC. It is translated as CASSLVGGSGEETQYF.